This record covers a single T cell receptor (beta chain). This sample is drawn from a study of blood T cell repertoires in COVID-19. Study at large: The United States, Italy and Spain provided the acute and convalescent COVID-19 samples. The cDNA or gDNA used as material had been derived from T cells, B-cell-depleted T cells, or PBMCs.

Authors' processing steps: Nucleated cell number was recorded as an estimate derived from reference gene primer amplification. Method: immunoSEQ multiplex PCR; TCRdb's copy keeps in-frame clones and lacks some. From that table come the V and J calls and clone size; the DNA was used to work out D and trimming. Among about 160,000 clones listed, about 87% were seen once. The CDR3 is made up of 13 amino acids. V was pared by 11 bases and J by 5 bases, with 4 bases of the junction left unmatched. Per germline, CDR1 SNHLY and CDR2 FYNNEI. Sequencing input: peripheral blood. The chain couples TRBV2 to TRBJ2-3; 13 positions match TRBD2. The sequence was collected from a woman aged 55-69 years who had recovered from COVID-19. This chain's CDR3 is CAGLAGEGDTQYF. CDR3 nucleotides: TGTGCCGGACTAGCGGGGGAAGGAGATACGCAGTATTTT.